This TCR beta chain was recorded in a study of T cell changes during pregnancy in multiple sclerosis. TCRdb's table, derived via immunoSEQ multiplex PCR, lists solely in-frame clones and lacks some. In the table there are about 110,000 clones, around 93% of which are singletons. In germline, CDR1 is SNHLY, CDR2 FYNNEI. Trimming cost V 1 base and J 7 bases; bases outside gene matches: 6. The CDR3 is 15 residues long. The TCR originated in a female donor in good health, enrolled as a control in a pregnancy study. Source: peripheral blood, taken in the third trimester of pregnancy. V is TRBV2 and J is TRBJ2-7; 11 bases map to TRBD2. DNA for the CDR3: TGTGCCAGCAGTGAAGTAGTAGCGGGGGGGCAAGAGCAGTACTTC. It is translated as CASSEVVAGGQEQYF.